This T cell receptor beta chain appears in the sequencing data of a study of blood T cells in healthy people across ages. Study results and limitations: Higher diversity and more naive CD4+ cells were features of long-lived donors, compared to aged donors.

Worth noting for this clonotype: Its cognate antigen is unknown.

A sample-barcoded 5' primer and a J-beta primer mix were used in a second PCR of roughly 7 to 11 cycles. All cDNA molecules were each tagged by a template-switch adaptor with 12 random nucleotides. TCRdb re-called the 5' RACE reads through MiXCR, storing one row per CDR3 protein. The sample has 500,000 to 700,000 distinct CDR3 sequences, about 30% seen once; the top ten hold 15% to 19%. Whenever a sample was processed, at least 6 million PBMCs were isolated. The TCR originated in a woman at least 80 years old in good health. The source material was blood.

CDR3 in DNA: TGTGCCGGCGGGGATAGAGGACAGGGTGTTTCGGAGACCCAGTACTTC. Encoded protein: CAGGDRGQGVSETQYF. This chain uses TRBV6-1 with TRBJ2-5, with 8 positions matching TRBD1. Germline CDR1 reads MNHNS; CDR2 reads SASEGT. The CDR3 is 16 residues long. V trimming: 11 bases; J trimming: 5 bases; junction bases outside the gene matches: 19.